This T cell receptor (beta chain) was sequenced for a study of molecular identifiers for immune sequencing clone quantification. On the study more broadly: In the replicates, RNA derived from around 20,000 or 99,000 naive CD8 cells was divided into five parts, and four were sequenced. Study findings and constraints: Detecting spiked Jurkat TCR RNA from one cell among more than 750,000 naive cells was reportedly possible. Over 97% of effector molecules, yet under 1% of naive-cell molecules, were held by clones above 20 RNA copies.

CDR1 is SGDLS, CDR2 YYNGEE, per germline. The CDR3 extends over 17 amino acids. V gave up 0 bases and J gave up 0 bases, with 10 bases separating them. Libraries of bulk TCR were made by previously described methods (with listed TCR primers). TCRdb re-derived calls from the PCR reads in MiXCR, one entry per CDR3 protein. The table includes nearly 650,000 distinct CDR3 sequences, about 25% detected once. A word on this clonotype: Its target is not known.

The V call is TRBV9, the J call TRBJ2-6; no firm D call. The TCR sequence derives from a human donor in good health. Some libraries in this study had Jurkat cell RNA spiked in. Sequenced sample: naive CD8+ T cells from blood, with Jurkat cell RNA spiked in. Stated subset: FACS-sorted CD8+CD4-CCR7+CD45RA+ naive T cells. CDR3: CASSVVDPDSGANVLTF. In DNA, the CDR3 is TGTGCCAGCAGCGTAGTAGATCCGGACTCTGGGGCCAACGTCCTGACTTTC.